A single sample is the source of the 27 T cell receptor beta chains below, sequenced in a study of shared clonotypes between healthy human individuals. The method was immunoSEQ multiplex PCR; TCRdb's version includes in-frame clones alone and lacks a portion of them. The table lists about 2.3 million clones, 90% to 95% of them singletons. The specimen sequenced was naive CD4+ T cells from PBMCs. Documented subset: CD45RA+ positively selected. Source of these receptors: a man aged 18 to 29 in good health. Some clones in this sample may be carry-over from other donors' samples.

V gene TRBV10-2 combines with J gene TRBJ1-5, with D tentatively TRBD1 (5 bases). Germline CDR1 reads WSHSY; CDR2 reads SAAADI. Deletions cut 2 bases from V and 2 bases from J, with 13 bases between. This CDR3 comprises 16 residues. Here the CDR3 reads CASSEGQGKGNQPQHF. CDR3 in DNA: TGCGCCAGCAGTGAGGGGCAGGGAAAGGGCAATCAGCCCCAGCATTTT.

The V gene is TRBV9, the J gene TRBJ2-7, with D hard to call. This CDR3 is 15 amino acids long. The germline V gene encodes CDR1 SGDLS and CDR2 YYNGEE. With 0 bases removed from V and 0 bases from J, the gap between germline ends came to 10 bases. The CDR3 spells CASSVGAARSYEQYF. CDR3 DNA sequence: TGTGCCAGCAGCGTAGGGGCAGCCCGCTCCTACGAGCAGTACTTC.

This clone has just a few counts. The chain recombines TRBV28 with TRBJ1-5, with unresolved D. This CDR3 comprises 13 residues. Looked up from germline, CDR1 is MDHEN and CDR2 is SYDVKM. Deletions cut 8 bases from V and 0 bases from J, with 8 bases between. This chain's CDR3 is CASGRDSNQPQHF. CDR3 in DNA: TGTGCCAGCGGACGGGATAGCAATCAGCCCCAGCATTTT.

With respect to this clone: Other DNA sequences in the sample encode the same CDR3. This chain links TRBV5-4 with TRBJ2-5; D is ambiguous. Germline loops: CDR1 SGHNT, CDR2 YYREEE (reference sequence). There are 14 residues in the CDR3. V lost 0 bases and J lost 5, with 11 bases in between. In nucleotides, the CDR3 is TGTGCCAGCAGCTTGGGAAGCCGTTCGGAGACCCAGTACTTC. Encoded protein: CASSLGSRSETQYF.

The chain couples TRBV28 to TRBJ1-2, with 8 positions matching TRBD1. V was clipped by 6 bases and J by 4 bases; unmatched bases: 7. CDR1 and CDR2 (germline): MDHEN, SYDVKM. The CDR3 totals 14 residues. CDR3 nucleotide sequence: TGTGCCAGCAGCCTGACAGGGGTGGTCTATGGCTACACCTTC. Translating gives CASSLTGVVYGYTF.

A remark on this clone: Other DNA sequences of this sample code for an identical CDR3. The rearrangement uses TRBV2 and TRBJ1-5; D perhaps matches TRBD1 (6 bases). Germline CDR1 and CDR2: SNHLY and FYNNEI. Trimming removed 4 bases at V and 4 bases at J, with 11 bases between. The CDR3 runs 14 residues. This chain's CDR3 is CASSVGGPNQPQHF. In DNA, the CDR3 is TGTGCCAGCAGTGTGGGGGGCCCAAATCAGCCCCAGCATTTT.

This chain uses TRBV29-1 with TRBJ2-1; D perhaps matches TRBD2 (5 bases). The germline CDR1 and CDR2 sequences are SQVTM and ANQGSEA. The ends were cut back, 0 bases at V and 7 bases at J, with 13 bases in the middle. This CDR3 comprises 14 residues. The CDR3 region is CSVEDRVSVNEQFF. The CDR3 bases are TGCAGCGTTGAAGATCGGGTTAGCGTAAATGAGCAGTTCTTC.

The chain joins TRBV18 to TRBJ1-1; 9 nucleotides align to TRBD1. The V segment lost 6 bases and the J segment 4 bases; nucleotides outside the gene matches: 15. This CDR3 comprises 17 residues. CDR1 and CDR2 (germline): KGHSH, LQKENI. In DNA form, the CDR3 reads TGTGCCAGCTCCCCATCCGGGACAGGGTGGTTGGGCACTGAAGCTTTCTTT. Residues: CASSPSGTGWLGTEAFF.

This rearrangement joins TRBV6-1 to TRBJ2-7, with a tentative D call TRBD2 (5 bases). The V gene's germline CDR1 is MNHNS and CDR2 SASEGT. The V and J ends lost 7 bases and 7 bases respectively, with 17 bases between them. CDR3 size: 13 residues. The CDR3 DNA is TGTGCCAGCACCCCAGAGGTACGCGGGGAGCAGTACTTC. Translated, it gives CASTPEVRGEQYF.

This sequence joins TRBV6-1 and TRBJ2-2; D assignment may be TRBD1 or TRBD2 (5 bases each). Germline V gene sequence: CDR1 MNHNS, CDR2 SASEGT. The V and J ends lost 5 bases and 4 bases respectively, with 14 bases between them. This CDR3 is built from 15 residues. The CDR3 sequence is CASSTGTPGTGELFF. CDR3 bases: TGTGCCAGCAGTACCGGGACCCCGGGCACCGGGGAGCTGTTTTTT.

The chain employs TRBV7-9 and TRBJ2-5, with 11 nucleotides matching TRBD2. Germline CDR1 SEHNR, CDR2 FQNEAQ (reference sequence). This CDR3 has 17 residues. After removal of 5 bases from V and 4 bases from J, the junction contained 12 bases not matched to a gene. The CDR3 sequence is CASSPRTSGSSGETQYF. CDR3 DNA: TGTGCCAGCAGCCCTAGAACTAGCGGGAGTTCGGGAGAGACCCAGTACTTC.

The chain employs TRBV2 and TRBJ2-1; 12 bases align to TRBD2. Germline CDR1 SNHLY, CDR2 FYNNEI. V gave up 7 bases and J gave up 7 bases; unmatched junction bases: 2. The CDR3 length is 13 residues. CDR3 bases: TGTGCCAGCACTCTAGCGGGAGGGAATGAGCAGTTCTTC. Encoded protein: CASTLAGGNEQFF.

The chain couples TRBV15 to TRBJ2-1; 13 nucleotides line up with TRBD2. CDR1 and CDR2 (germline): LNHNV, YYDKDF (reference sequence). Trimming cost V 3 bases and J 7 bases; bases outside gene matches: 3. The CDR3 is made up of 15 amino acids. The CDR3 coding sequence is TGTGCCACCAGCAGGGGGACTAGCGGGGTGAATGAGCAGTTCTTC. Its protein product is CATSRGTSGVNEQFF. Full variable domain (remainder filled in from reference TRBV15 and TRBJ2-1): DAMVIQNPRYQVTQFGKPVTLSCSQTLNHNVMYWYQQKSSQAPKLLFHYYDKDFNNEADTPDNFQSRRPNTSFCFLDIRSPGLGDTAMYLCATSRGTSGVNEQFFGPGTRLTVL.

This chain uses TRBV7-3 with TRBJ2-1, with 12 nucleotides matching TRBD2. The CDR3 has 16 residues. The junction had 6 bases not matched to a gene; V was cut back by 6 bases and J by 3 bases. The germline gives CDR1 SGHTA, CDR2 FQGTGA. The CDR3 sequence: CASSPSGRGSYNEQFF. The CDR3 DNA is TGTGCCAGCAGTCCTAGCGGGAGGGGAAGCTACAATGAGCAGTTCTTC.

The chain has TRBV6-6 and TRBJ1-5; D uncertain. V was trimmed by 2 bases and J by 5 bases, leaving 10 bases between them. CDR1 and CDR2 (germline): MNHNY, SVGAGI (reference sequence). The CDR3 spans 14 residues. This CDR3 reads CASSYQPLDQPQHF. CDR3 nucleotides: TGTGCCAGCAGTTACCAACCACTGGATCAGCCCCAGCATTTT.

The J gene is TRBJ2-1, the V gene TRBV5-5; 13 bases align to TRBD2. Germline assignment: CDR1 SGHKS and CDR2 YYEKEE (reference sequence). V trimming: 4 bases; J trimming: 0 bases; junction bases outside the gene matches: 13. This CDR3 contains 20 residues. CDR3 sequence (DNA): TGTGCCAGCAGCGTACAGGGGACTAGCGGGACCTTTAGCTCCTACAATGAGCAGTTCTTC. Its protein product is CASSVQGTSGTFSSYNEQFF.

This sequence joins TRBV5-1 and TRBJ2-3, with D possibly being TRBD2 (5 bases). V was trimmed by 2 bases and J by 8 bases, leaving 9 bases between them. The CDR3 is 12 amino acids. Germline V lookup: CDR1 SGHRS, CDR2 YFSETQ. The CDR3 sequence: CASSFDYGTQYF. CDR3 bases: TGCGCCAGCAGCTTCGACTACGGTACGCAGTATTTT.

The rearrangement uses TRBV5-1 and TRBJ1-2; tentative D call: TRBD1 (5 bases). CDR1 is SGHRS, CDR2 YFSETQ, per germline. V lost 2 bases and J lost 0, with 11 bases in between. There are 15 residues in the CDR3. In DNA, the CDR3 is TGCGCCAGCAGCTTCGGGACGGAAGCTAACTATGGCTACACCTTC. It codes for CASSFGTEANYGYTF.

This CDR3 reads CASSLPDLGTATSGANVLTF. In DNA, the CDR3 is TGCGCCAGCAGCTTGCCGGATCTTGGGACGGCCACCTCTGGGGCCAACGTCCTGACTTTC. V is TRBV5-1 and J is TRBJ2-6; D may match TRBD1 or TRBD2 (5 bases each). Germline CDR1 SGHRS, CDR2 YFSETQ. V lost 1 base to trimming and J lost 0 bases, with 20 bases between them. CDR3 length equals 20 residues.

This rearrangement joins TRBV6-1 to TRBJ1-5; 7 bases align to TRBD1. CDR1 is MNHNS and CDR2 is SASEGT in the germline V gene. The CDR3 extends over 15 amino acids. After removal of 3 bases from V and 12 bases from J, the junction contained 14 bases not matched to a gene. In DNA form, the CDR3 reads TGTGCCAGCAGTGACGGGGGGGCAGGGGGTAGACTCCAGCATTTT. This translates into CASSDGGAGGRLQHF.

For the CDR3, the DNA is TGTGCCAGCAGCTTAGCGCGAGCAGACACAGATACGCAGTATTTT. It codes for CASSLARADTDTQYF. The gene calls are TRBV7-2 and TRBJ2-3, with no clear D. The ends were cut back, 0 bases at V and 2 bases at J, with 9 bases in the middle. Looked up from germline, CDR1 is SGHTA and CDR2 is FQGNSA. This CDR3 is built from 15 residues. Filled out from reference TRBV7-2 and TRBJ2-3, the complete variable domain reads GAGVSQSPSNKVTEKGKDVELRCDPISGHTALYWYRQSLGQGLEFLIYFQGNSAPDKSGLPSDRFSAERTGGSVSTLTIQRTQQEDSAVYLCASSLARADTDTQYFGPGTRLTVL.

The V and J genes are TRBV25-1 and TRBJ1-1, with D tentatively TRBD1 (5 bases). This CDR3 contains 14 residues. Germline CDR1 MGHDK, CDR2 SYGVNS. Trimming removed 2 bases from V and 3 bases from J, with 10 bases in between. CDR3 DNA: TGTGCCAGCAGTGAAGGGGGTTTAGACACTGAAGCTTTCTTT. This codes for CASSEGGLDTEAFF.

The chain combines TRBV6-5 with TRBJ1-2, with unresolved D. Germline V gene sequence: CDR1 MNHEY, CDR2 SVGAGI. The V gene lost 5 bases and the J gene lost 8 bases, with 15 bases spanning the gap. The CDR3 totals 13 residues. CDR3 nucleotides: TGTGCCAGCAGTCCACGGGATTGGATCGGCTACACCTTC. It yields the protein CASSPRDWIGYTF.

CDR3 DNA sequence: TGTGCCAGCAGCGGGGAGGGCCAAACCGGGGAGCTGTTTTTT. It yields the protein CASSGEGQTGELFF. The chain combines TRBV9 with TRBJ2-2; TRBD2 aligns across 7 bases. This CDR3 spans 14 amino acids. After removal of 3 bases from V and 5 bases from J, the junction contained 4 bases not matched to a gene. Per germline, CDR1 SGDLS and CDR2 YYNGEE.

Here the CDR3 reads CASSSQGPINTEAFF. CDR3 DNA sequence: TGCGCCAGCAGCTCACAGGGTCCGATCAACACTGAAGCTTTCTTT. This rearrangement joins TRBV5-1 to TRBJ1-1, with a possible D match to TRBD1 (6 bases). CDR3 size: 15 residues. Germline CDR1 SGHRS, CDR2 YFSETQ. The V and J ends lost 3 bases and 2 bases respectively, with 14 bases between them.

V gene TRBV9 combines with J gene TRBJ2-3; possibly TRBD2 for D (5 bases). The length of the CDR3 is 14 residues. Germline CDR1 reads SGDLS; CDR2 reads YYNGEE. Trimming took off 5 bases at V and 1 base at J, with 11 bases between the two ends. The CDR3 spells CASSSSGRTDTQYF. The CDR3 DNA reads as TGTGCCAGCAGTTCGAGCGGACGCACAGATACGCAGTATTTT.

The chain recombines TRBV5-4 with TRBJ2-3, with 9 nucleotides matching TRBD1. J was trimmed by 3 bases and V by 4 bases; bases with no gene match: 6. The CDR3 sequence is 15 residues long. Looked up from germline, CDR1 is SGHNT and CDR2 is YYREEE (reference sequence). CDR3 sequence: CASSVTGGTTDTQYF. CDR3 nucleotide sequence: TGTGCCAGCAGCGTGACAGGGGGAACAACAGATACGCAGTATTTT.